These 8 T cell receptor beta chains share one sample of origin, sequenced in a study of shared clonotypes between healthy human individuals. The protocol was immunoSEQ multiplex PCR, while the TCRdb copy is restricted to in-frame clones and leaves out a portion. The profile shows about 960,000 clones, 76% of them singletons. Specimen: memory CD4+ T cells sorted from blood. Noted subset: CD45RA-negative fraction. The origin of the receptors is a man between 18 and 29 years old in good health.

V is TRBV5-1 and J is TRBJ1-3; D remains unclear. The germline gives CDR1 SGHRS, CDR2 YFSETQ. Trimming cost V 5 bases and J 0 bases, with 9 bases left between them. The CDR3 runs to 14 residues. The CDR3 spells CASRTRDSGNTIYF. The CDR3 DNA sequence: TGCGCCAGCAGAACCAGAGACTCTGGAAACACCATATATTTT.

Here the CDR3 reads CASSFSPSYEQYF. In nucleotides, the CDR3 is TGTGCCAGCAGCTTTTCCCCCTCGTACGAGCAGTACTTC. The chain joins TRBV7-9 to TRBJ2-7, with D hard to call. CDR1 and CDR2 from the germline V gene are SEHNR and FQNEAQ (reference sequence). The CDR3 is 13 amino acids. The ends were cut back, 3 bases at V and 4 bases at J, with 10 bases in the middle.

The chain links TRBV7-3 to TRBJ2-7, with a weak D call TRBD1 (6 bases). Looked up from germline, CDR1 is SGHTA and CDR2 is FQGTGA. V lost 5 bases, J lost 2 bases, and 13 bases lay in between. This CDR3 is built from 14 residues. CDR3 protein: CASSQGSPPYEQYF. In DNA, the CDR3 is TGTGCCAGCAGCCAGGGGTCTCCCCCCTACGAGCAGTACTTC.

V gene TRBV6-5 combines with J gene TRBJ1-6, with TRBD1 matching 10 bases. The CDR3 sequence is 15 residues long. V gave up 5 bases and J gave up 8 bases; unmatched junction bases: 6. Germline V lookup: CDR1 MNHEY, CDR2 SVGAGI. Here the CDR3 DNA reads TGTGCCAGCAGTGGGGACAGGGGAACCCATTCACCCCTCCACTTT. Protein product: CASSGDRGTHSPLHF.

V gene TRBV10-2 combines with J gene TRBJ2-3; 10 bases align to TRBD2. The V and J ends lost 6 bases and 6 bases, in that order; junction bases with no gene match: 9. Germline CDR1 WSHSY, CDR2 SAAADI. CDR3 length: 15 amino acids. The CDR3 spells CASREIAGGFDTQYF. The CDR3 DNA is TGCGCCAGCAGAGAGATAGCGGGGGGTTTCGATACGCAGTATTTT.

This clone has ten or more counts. The chain carries TRBV5-1 and TRBJ2-4, with 7 bases fitting TRBD1. The junction had 6 bases not matched to a gene; V was cut back by 4 bases and J by 2 bases. Per the germline V gene, CDR1 is SGHRS and CDR2 is YFSETQ. The CDR3 sequence is 15 residues long. Here the CDR3 reads CASSPDRFTKNIQYF. The CDR3 DNA reads TGCGCCAGCAGCCCGGACAGGTTCACCAAAAACATTCAGTACTTC.

The chain links TRBV6-1 to TRBJ2-6, with D possibly TRBD2 on 5 matching bases. CDR1 and CDR2 from the germline V gene are MNHNS and SASEGT. Trimming cost V 0 bases and J 2 bases, with 11 bases left between them. CDR3 length: 17 residues. This CDR3 is CASSEARAAPGANVLTF. The CDR3 DNA sequence: TGTGCCAGCAGTGAAGCGAGGGCAGCCCCTGGGGCCAACGTCCTGACTTTC.

This rearrangement joins TRBV18 to TRBJ1-2; TRBD1 matches 11 bases. CDR3 length: 15 amino acids. Losses at the gene ends were 4 bases for V and 3 bases for J; bases not matched to a gene: 4. Germline values: CDR1 KGHSH, CDR2 LQKENI. CDR3 DNA sequence: TGTGCCAGCTCACATGGACAGGGGGCCGACTATGGCTACACCTTC. This sequence encodes CASSHGQGADYGYTF.